This TCR beta chain was captured by sequencing in a study of blood T cell repertoires in COVID-19. Study overall: T cells, B-cell-depleted T cells, or PBMCs supplied cDNA or gDNA.

The CDR3 is 15 amino acids. CDR1 and CDR2 (germline): MNHEY, SVGAGI. The V segment lost 5 bases and the J segment 2 bases; nucleotides outside the gene matches: 6. Authors' data handling: The assay estimated nucleated cells by amplifying reference gene primers. The data were produced by immunoSEQ multiplex PCR, yet TCRdb's version contains in-frame clones alone and is incomplete. V, J and clone size are those of that table, while D and trimming were read from the DNA. The sample holds hundreds of thousands of clones, 75% to 90% seen once. This chain uses TRBV6-5 with TRBJ1-3, with 7 bases lining up with TRBD1. This clonotype was sampled from a woman younger than 35 with acute or convalescent COVID-19. Material: peripheral blood. The CDR3 sequence: CASSTDRTAGNTIYF. The CDR3, as DNA: TGTGCCAGCAGTACGGACAGGACGGCTGGAAACACCATATATTTT.